The 21 T cell receptor beta chains given below trace back to one sample, sequenced in a study of T cell repertoires in cytomegalovirus infection. TCRdb ran MiXCR on the reads and lists one entry per CDR3 protein. The sample consists of around 550,000 distinct CDR3 sequences, about 26% of them appearing once. Specimen: PBMCs. The receptors come from a human donor in good health (CMV status not recorded). Some clones in this sample may be carry-over from other donors' samples.

The V call is TRBV29-1, the J call TRBJ1-1; D gene unclear. Trimming took off 6 bases at V and 3 bases at J, with 17 bases between the two ends. CDR1 is SQVTM and CDR2 is ANQGSEA in the germline V gene. The CDR3 sequence is 14 residues long. The CDR3 reads CSVPPHRAHTEAFF. The CDR3 nucleotides are TGCAGCGTCCCCCCACACAGAGCCCACACTGAAGCTTTCTTT.

The chain couples TRBV12-3 or TRBV12-4 to TRBJ2-3; D tentatively reads TRBD1 or TRBD2 (5 bases each). The CDR3 is 15 amino acids. V was cut by 5 bases and J by 3 bases, with 15 bases left in between. The CDR3 loop reads CASSLSVQVTDTQYF. CDR3 sequence (DNA): TGTGCCAGCAGTCTTAGCGTACAGGTAACAGATACGCAGTATTTT.

This clonotype showed up just a few times. V usage is TRBV25-1 and J usage is TRBJ1-6; TRBD1 is a possible D gene (5 bases). CDR1 is MGHDK and CDR2 is SYGVNS in the germline V gene. CDR3 size: 15 residues. V was pared by 6 bases and J by 6 bases, with 15 bases between. The CDR3 here is CASREAGTLNSPLHF. DNA for the CDR3: TGTGCCAGCAGGGAGGCAGGGACGCTTAATTCACCCCTCCACTTT. The full variable domain, rest sourced from reference TRBV25-1 and TRBJ1-6, is EADIYQTPRYLVIGTGKKITLECSQTMGHDKMYWYQQDPGMELHLIHYSYGVNSTEKGDLSSESTVSRIRTEHFPLTLESARPSHTSQYLCASREAGTLNSPLHFGNGTRLTVT.

This clonotype has a count of ten or more. J is TRBJ2-2 and V is TRBV7-8, with 7 positions matching TRBD2. Losses at the gene ends were 1 base for V and 3 bases for J; bases not matched to a gene: 2. The length of the CDR3 is 15 residues. Germline V gene lookup returns CDR1 SGHVS and CDR2 FQNEAQ. The CDR3 DNA reads as TGTGCCAGCAGCTTAGGACTAGCCTACACCGGGGAGCTGTTTTTT. It codes for CASSLGLAYTGELFF.

The chain is built from TRBV30 and TRBJ2-7; TRBD1 matches 7 bases. The J segment lost 1 base and the V segment lost 6 bases, leaving 3 bases of the junction unmatched. From germline, CDR1 is GTSNPN and CDR2 SVGIG (reference sequence). The CDR3 is made up of 12 amino acids. CDR3 nucleotides: TGTGCCTGTACAGGGGCGTCCTACGAGCAGTACTTC. Protein: CACTGASYEQYF.

This clonotype was counted between two and nine times. CDR3 sequence reads: CASSEGGVPLDDGYTF. The CDR3 DNA reads TGCGCCAGCAGTGAGGGAGGAGTCCCTTTAGACGATGGCTACACCTTC. The J gene is TRBJ1-2, the V gene TRBV10-2; D not certain. Trimming took off 2 bases at V and 6 bases at J, with 19 bases between the two ends. The CDR3 extends over 16 amino acids. Germline V CDR1 and CDR2: WSHSY, SAAADI.

The chain links TRBV6-2 or TRBV6-3 to TRBJ2-1, with 8 bases aligning to TRBD2. Trimming cost V 1 base and J 6 bases; bases outside gene matches: 14. This CDR3 has 18 amino acids. The germline V gene has CDR1 MNHEY and CDR2 SVGEGT. For the CDR3, the DNA is TGTGCCAGCAGTTACTTCTCGAGCGGATCTGCGGGGGGCAATGAGCAGTTCTTC. Protein sequence: CASSYFSSGSAGGNEQFF.

Ten or more counts support this clonotype. CDR3 residues: CASSLSPVPGNTGELFF. The CDR3 nucleotides read TGTGCCAGCAGTTTGAGTCCCGTCCCAGGGAACACCGGGGAGCTGTTTTTT. This rearrangement joins TRBV27 to TRBJ2-2; unclear D gene. The CDR3 runs 17 residues. V lost 3 bases, J lost 1 base, and 15 bases lay in between. From germline, CDR1 is MNHEY and CDR2 SMNVEV (reference sequence).

This rearrangement joins TRBV5-1 to TRBJ2-7, with TRBD2 matching 12 bases. The V gene's germline CDR1 is SGHRS and CDR2 YFSETQ. This CDR3 spans 15 amino acids. Trimming removed 3 bases from V and 6 bases from J; junction bases left unmatched: 7. Here the CDR3 DNA reads TGCGCCAGCAGCTACCGGACTAGCGGGATCCTCGAGCAGTACTTC. Translated: CASSYRTSGILEQYF.

This clonotype was recorded at least ten times. The CDR3 loop reads CASSELGGGQPQHF. In DNA, the CDR3 is TGTGCCAGCAGTGAACTAGGAGGGGGCCAGCCCCAGCATTTT. The J gene is TRBJ1-5, the V gene TRBV2; 7 nucleotides line up with TRBD1. V lost 2 bases and J lost 7; bases outside the gene matches: 5. The CDR3 has 14 amino acids. The germline V gene encodes CDR1 SNHLY and CDR2 FYNNEI.

This clonotype was seen a handful of times. The chain uses TRBV12-3 or TRBV12-4 and TRBJ1-2; 11 bases match TRBD1. The CDR3 has 16 amino acids. V gave up 5 bases and J gave up 0 bases; unmatched junction bases: 5. Here the CDR3 DNA reads TGTGCCAGCAGTCGGACAGGGGGCTACACTAACTATGGCTACACCTTC. Translation gives CASSRTGGYTNYGYTF.

This clonotype has more than one count but fewer than ten. The genes are TRBV7-6 and TRBJ2-7, with 12 bases that match TRBD1. Germline CDR1 is SGHVS and CDR2 is FNYEAQ. V dropped 3 bases and J dropped 9; count of bases not matched to a gene: 18. The CDR3 has 18 amino acids. The CDR3 region has the DNA TGTGCCAGCAGCTTGATTACCGGGGGGACAGGGGGCTACGAAGGGCAGTACTTC. The encoded protein is CASSLITGGTGGYEGQYF.

The sample holds a few counts of this clonotype. In nucleotides, the CDR3 is TGTGCCAGCAGTTCCACTAGCGGGAGAGTTCGGGAGCTGTTTTTT. Protein product: CASSSTSGRVRELFF. V usage is TRBV28 and J usage is TRBJ2-2, with 11 bases fitting TRBD2. The junction had 7 bases not matched to a gene; V was cut back by 4 bases and J by 9 bases. The CDR3 totals 15 residues. CDR1 and CDR2 (germline): MDHEN, SYDVKM. Drawing the rest from reference TRBV28 and TRBJ2-2, the complete variable domain is DVKVTQSSRYLVKRTGEKVFLECVQDMDHENMFWYRQDPGLGLRLIYFSYDVKMKEKGDIPEGYSVSREKKERFSLILESASTNQTSMYLCASSSTSGRVRELFFGEGSRLTVL.

The rearrangement links TRBV5-4 to TRBJ2-1; D unclear. With 0 bases removed from V and 7 bases from J, the gap between germline ends came to 11 bases. This CDR3 region has 14 residues. The germline V gene has CDR1 SGHNT and CDR2 YYREEE (reference sequence). The DNA for the CDR3 is TGTGCCAGCAGCTTGGGTGCTGAAGAGAATGAGCAGTTCTTC. This encodes CASSLGAEENEQFF.

The chain recombines TRBV20-1 with TRBJ2-5, with 10 bases aligning to TRBD2. The CDR3 covers 15 residues. Germline CDR1 reads DFQATT; CDR2 reads SNEGSKA (reference sequence). V dropped 0 bases and J dropped 5; count of bases not matched to a gene: 6. The CDR3 DNA follows: TGCAGTGCTAGAGATTATCTAGCGGGAGCCGAGACCCAGTACTTC. It specifies CSARDYLAGAETQYF.

The chain couples TRBV27 to TRBJ1-5, with 7 bases identical to TRBD1. Germline CDR1 and CDR2: MNHEY and SMNVEV (reference sequence). CDR3 length: 14 amino acids. The V gene end was trimmed by 5 bases and the J gene end by 3 bases; junction bases not matched to a gene: 4. In DNA, the CDR3 is TGTGCCAGCAGTGGACAGGTTTCCAATCAGCCCCAGCATTTT. Amino acids: CASSGQVSNQPQHF.

The chain is built from TRBV25-1 and TRBJ1-1; 7 bases align to TRBD1. Germline trimming cut 8 bases from V and 1 base from J; bases unmatched to any gene: 7. This CDR3 comprises 14 residues. CDR1 is MGHDK and CDR2 is SYGVNS in the germline V gene. The CDR3 coding sequence is TGTGCCAGCGACCCGGGACAGCAGAACACTGAAGCTTTCTTT. Translating it yields CASDPGQQNTEAFF.

This clonotype appeared a few times. J is TRBJ1-5 and V is TRBV15, with TRBD1 matching 9 bases. The CDR3 extends over 15 amino acids. The germline gives CDR1 LNHNV, CDR2 YYDKDF (reference sequence). J was trimmed by 2 bases and V by 3 bases; bases with no gene match: 2. CDR3 in DNA: TGTGCCACCAGCAGGGGACAGGGACGCAATCAGCCCCAGCATTTT. This translates into CATSRGQGRNQPQHF. The variable domain in full, with the rest retrieved from reference TRBV15 and TRBJ1-5, is DAMVIQNPRYQVTQFGKPVTLSCSQTLNHNVMYWYQQKSSQAPKLLFHYYDKDFNNEADTPDNFQSRRPNTSFCFLDIRSPGLGDTAMYLCATSRGQGRNQPQHFGDGTRLSIL.

The genes are TRBV11-3 and TRBJ1-1, with D unclear. V was pared by 5 bases and J by 1 base, with 20 bases between. The length of the CDR3 is 17 residues. Germline CDR1 SGHNT, CDR2 YENEEA. In DNA, the CDR3 is TGTGCCAGCAGCCACAAGAGTTTTGGGCACCAGAACACTGAAGCTTTCTTT. Residues: CASSHKSFGHQNTEAFF.

This clonotype appeared a few times. The rearrangement links TRBV15 to TRBJ2-7; D could derive from TRBD1 or TRBD2 (5 bases each). The CDR3 spans 13 residues. The V and J ends lost 5 bases and 6 bases respectively, with 14 bases between them. Germline V gene sequence: CDR1 LNHNV, CDR2 YYDKDF (reference sequence). As DNA, the CDR3 is TGTGCCACCAGCCTAAGACTGGGGGTCGAGCAGTACTTC. The encoded protein is CATSLRLGVEQYF.

Only a few counts were recorded for this clonotype. V and J are TRBV10-3 and TRBJ1-1; possible D gene TRBD1, 5 bases. V was clipped by 0 bases and J by 4 bases, with 9 bases between them. This CDR3 has 14 residues. CDR1 and CDR2 from the germline V gene are ENHRY and SYGVKD. This CDR3 reads CAISESTVLTEAFF. For the CDR3, the DNA is TGTGCCATCAGTGAGTCGACAGTGCTCACTGAAGCTTTCTTT.